The entry that follows covers one T cell receptor (beta chain) sequence. Which antigen it targets is not known. Base qualities are missing; no much larger clone stands one base away. This sample is drawn from a study of OX40 agonist ivuxolimab in advanced cancers. For the wider study: Ivuxolimab, which targeted the costimulatory receptor OX40 (CD134), was an agonistic, fully human IgG2 monoclonal antibody. Of the 50 to 55 patients in dose escalation, some 19 had hepatocellular carcinoma, about 15 had melanoma, 9 had renal cell carcinoma and 9 had head and neck cancer. Prior anti-PD-1, anti-PD-L1 or anti-CTLA-4 therapy was permitted, and approximately 42% of dose-escalation patients had received checkpoint inhibitors. Peripheral TCRbeta sequencing aimed to test whether ivuxolimab altered TCR sequence diversity and caused clonal T-cell expansion. In the dose-escalation cohort, 70% to 85% of patients were male, and the mean age was 60 years with a range of roughly 20 to 85. The paper reports the monotherapy dose-escalation portion (N ≈ 50 patients) of the phase I ivuxolimab trial. Intravenous ivuxolimab was administered to patients every 2 weeks at six dose levels: 0.01, 0.1, 0.3, 1.5, 3 and 10 mg/kg. Three dose-escalation patients achieved partial responses, one with hepatocellular carcinoma and two with cutaneous melanoma. Points the paper makes about the study in general: Low levels of normalized T-cell clonal expansion were also seen in some patients who did not respond. The antigen specificity of the peripheral T cells that underwent clonal expansion was not determined. Partial responders in the 0.1-3.0 mg/kg groups had among the lowest normalized peripheral clonal expansion, especially among CD8+ T cells. Clonal expansion of both CD4+ and CD8+ blood T cells was observed from baseline to week 6 at doses 0.1 to 3.0 mg/kg. On average, CD8+ T cells showed more expanded clones than CD4+ T cells after ivuxolimab.

Patients with autoimmune disease history or receiving systemic immunosuppression were excluded from the trial. Peripheral blood for TCR sequencing was collected from all dose cohorts at baseline, on cycle 4 day 1, and on cycle 7 day 1. Samples came from an open-label, multicenter, first-in-human phase I dose-escalation trial of ivuxolimab. Adults with locally advanced or metastatic melanoma, renal cell carcinoma, hepatocellular carcinoma or head and neck squamous cell carcinoma were enrolled in the trial. Before TCR sequencing, CD4+ T cells and CD8+ T cells were sorted from peripheral blood as separate populations. To sequence the TCRbeta CDR3 region, genomic DNA was isolated from the sorted cells. The immunoSEQ Assay was used for sequencing of TCRbeta CDR3 regions. The clones in this table, taken by TCRdb from immuneACCESS, are in-frame only. Not every clone is retained; where verified, under half of the shortfall comes from an unresolved V gene, and the cause of the rest is unknown. For this sample the table gives roughly 66,000 clones, of which 80% to 85% were detected only once. The top ten clonotypes cover roughly 2.3% of the sample.

The sample here was CD4+ or CD8+ T cells sorted from blood, taken in a trial of the OX40 agonist ivuxolimab. The receptor's source is an adult with an advanced solid tumor such as melanoma, head and neck, liver or kidney cancer.

The CDR3 protein: CASSRDWEETQYF. The sequenced DNA: TGTGCCAGCAGCCGCGACTGGGAAGAGACCCAGTACTTC. Recombination linked TRBV7-9 to TRBJ2-5; no D gene call is confident. From the cysteine through the phenylalanine, the CDR3 covers 13 amino acids. The retained sequence is limited to the CDR3, 39 bases, with the frame set at the first base. Via the germline V gene (reference sequence), CDR1 is SEHNR and CDR2 FQNEAQ. The junction shows trimming of 5 bases on V and 3 bases on J, plus 10 bases between the germline ends.